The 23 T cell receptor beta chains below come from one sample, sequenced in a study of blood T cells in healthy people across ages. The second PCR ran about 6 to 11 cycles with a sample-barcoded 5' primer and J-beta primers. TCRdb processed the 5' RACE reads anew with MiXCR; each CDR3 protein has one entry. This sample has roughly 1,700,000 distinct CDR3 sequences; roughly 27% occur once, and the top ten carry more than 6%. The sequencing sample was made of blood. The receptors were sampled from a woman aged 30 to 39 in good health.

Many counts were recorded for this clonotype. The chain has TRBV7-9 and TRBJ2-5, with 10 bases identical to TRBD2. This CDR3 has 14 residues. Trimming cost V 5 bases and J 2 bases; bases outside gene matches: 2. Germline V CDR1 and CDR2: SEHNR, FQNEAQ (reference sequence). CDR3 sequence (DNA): TGTGCCAGCAGCAAGACTAGCGGGCAAGAGACCCAGTACTTC. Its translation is CASSKTSGQETQYF.

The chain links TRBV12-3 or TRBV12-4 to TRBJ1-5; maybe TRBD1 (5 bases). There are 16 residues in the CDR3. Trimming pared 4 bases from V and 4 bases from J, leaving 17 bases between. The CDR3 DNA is TGTGCCAGCAGTTCGGCCGCAGGGAGGGGAAATCAGCCCCAGCATTTT. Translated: CASSSAAGRGNQPQHF.

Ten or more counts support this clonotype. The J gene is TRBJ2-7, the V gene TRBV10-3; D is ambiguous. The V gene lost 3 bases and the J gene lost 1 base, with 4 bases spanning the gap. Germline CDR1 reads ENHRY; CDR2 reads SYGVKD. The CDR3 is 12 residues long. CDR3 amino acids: CAISDDSYEQYF. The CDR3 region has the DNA TGTGCCATCAGTGACGATTCCTACGAGCAGTACTTC.

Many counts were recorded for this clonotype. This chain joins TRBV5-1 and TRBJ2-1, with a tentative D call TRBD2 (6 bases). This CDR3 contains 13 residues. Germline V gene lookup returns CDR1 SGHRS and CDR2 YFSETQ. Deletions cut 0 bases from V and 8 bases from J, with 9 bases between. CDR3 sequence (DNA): TGCGCCAGCAGCTTGGCCGGGGGATATGAGCAGTTCTTC. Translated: CASSLAGGYEQFF.

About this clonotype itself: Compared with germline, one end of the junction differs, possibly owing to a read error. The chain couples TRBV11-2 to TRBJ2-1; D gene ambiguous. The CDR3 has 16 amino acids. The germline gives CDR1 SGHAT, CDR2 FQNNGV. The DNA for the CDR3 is TGTGCCAGCAGCCTACTTTCCGAGAGCTCCTTCAATGAGCAGTTCTTC. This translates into CASSLLSESSFNEQFF.

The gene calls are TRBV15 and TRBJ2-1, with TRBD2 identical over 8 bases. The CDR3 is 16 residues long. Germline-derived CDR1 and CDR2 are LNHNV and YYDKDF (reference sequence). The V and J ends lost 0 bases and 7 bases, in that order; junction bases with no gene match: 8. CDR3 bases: TGTGCCACCAGCAGAGATGCGGGGGGTGTGGGGAATGAGCAGTTCTTC. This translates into CATSRDAGGVGNEQFF.

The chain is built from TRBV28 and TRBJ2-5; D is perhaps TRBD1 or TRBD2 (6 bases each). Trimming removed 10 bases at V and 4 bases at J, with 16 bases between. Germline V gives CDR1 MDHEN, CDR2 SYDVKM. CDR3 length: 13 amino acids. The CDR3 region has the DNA TGTGCCACCCTCAGGGGAGGCGCAGAGACCCAGTACTTC. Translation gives CATLRGGAETQYF.

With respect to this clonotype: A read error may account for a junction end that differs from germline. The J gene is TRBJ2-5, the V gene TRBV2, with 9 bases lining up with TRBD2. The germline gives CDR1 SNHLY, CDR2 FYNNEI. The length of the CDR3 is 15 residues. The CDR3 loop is CASSRSGGGPETRYF. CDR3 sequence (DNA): TGTGCCAGCAGTCGTAGCGGGGGTGGTCCAGAGACCCGGTACTTC.

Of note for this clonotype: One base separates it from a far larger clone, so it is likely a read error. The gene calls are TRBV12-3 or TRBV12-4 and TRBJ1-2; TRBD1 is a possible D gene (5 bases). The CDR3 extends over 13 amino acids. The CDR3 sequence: CANSPDRSYGYTF. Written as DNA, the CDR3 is TGTGCCAACAGTCCTGACAGAAGCTATGGCTACACCTTC.

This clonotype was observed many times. The CDR3 sequence is CASSSRTGGETQYF. In nucleotides, the CDR3 is TGTGCCAGCAGTTCAAGGACAGGGGGAGAGACCCAGTACTTC. The chain is built from TRBV7-9 and TRBJ2-5, with TRBD1 matching 10 bases. After removal of 6 bases from V and 4 bases from J, the junction contained 5 bases not matched to a gene. The CDR3 loop spans 14 amino acids. CDR1 is SEHNR, CDR2 FQNEAQ, per germline (reference sequence).

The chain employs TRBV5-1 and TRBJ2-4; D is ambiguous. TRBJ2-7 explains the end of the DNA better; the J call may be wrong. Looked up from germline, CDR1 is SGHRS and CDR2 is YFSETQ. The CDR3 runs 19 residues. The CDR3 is CASSLGRIDTQKSLYEQYF. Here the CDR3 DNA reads TGCGCCAGCAGCTTGGGGCGGATAGACACCCAAAAATCTCTCTACGAGCAGTACTTC.

CDR3 residues: CASAPGGYTEAFF. The CDR3 DNA is TGTGCTAGTGCCCCTGGCGGATACACTGAAGCTTTCTTT. This chain joins TRBV12-5 and TRBJ1-1, with D hard to call. Germline CDR1 reads LGHNT; CDR2 reads FRNRAP. V gave up 7 bases and J gave up 3 bases, with 12 bases separating them. The CDR3 extends over 13 amino acids.

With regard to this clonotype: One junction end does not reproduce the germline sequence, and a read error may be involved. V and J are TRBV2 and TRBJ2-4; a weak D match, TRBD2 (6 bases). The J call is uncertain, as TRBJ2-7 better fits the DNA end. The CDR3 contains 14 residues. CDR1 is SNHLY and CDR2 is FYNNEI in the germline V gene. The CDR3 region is CASCERRATYEQYF. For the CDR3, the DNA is TGTGCCAGCTGTGAAAGGAGGGCTACCTACGAGCAGTACTTC.

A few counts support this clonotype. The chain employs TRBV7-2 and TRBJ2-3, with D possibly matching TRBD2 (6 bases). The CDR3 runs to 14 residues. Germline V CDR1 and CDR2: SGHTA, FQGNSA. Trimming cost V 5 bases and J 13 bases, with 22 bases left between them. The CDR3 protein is CASSASGTQAGKYF. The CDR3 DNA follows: TGTGCCAGCAGCGCCAGCGGCACCCAGGCGGGAAAGTATTTT. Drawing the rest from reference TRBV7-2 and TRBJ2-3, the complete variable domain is GAGVSQSPSNKVTEKGKDVELRCDPISGHTALYWYRQSLGQGLEFLIYFQGNSAPDKSGLPSDRFSAERTGGSVSTLTIQRTQQEDSAVYLCASSASGTQAGKYFGPGTRLTVL.

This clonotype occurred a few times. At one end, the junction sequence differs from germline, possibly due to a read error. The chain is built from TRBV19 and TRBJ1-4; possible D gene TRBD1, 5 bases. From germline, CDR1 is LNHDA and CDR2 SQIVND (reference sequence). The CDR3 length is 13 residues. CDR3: CASSLGREEKLFF. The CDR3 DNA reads TGTGCCAGTAGCCTGGGGCGCGAAGAAAAGCTGTTTTTT.

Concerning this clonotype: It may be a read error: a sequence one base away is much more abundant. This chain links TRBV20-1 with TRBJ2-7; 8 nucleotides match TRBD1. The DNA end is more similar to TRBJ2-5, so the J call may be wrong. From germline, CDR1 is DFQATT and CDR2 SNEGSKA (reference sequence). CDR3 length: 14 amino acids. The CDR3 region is CSAPWTGRRETQYF. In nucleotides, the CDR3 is TGCAGTGCTCCCTGGACAGGGCGGAGGGAGACCCAGTACTTC.

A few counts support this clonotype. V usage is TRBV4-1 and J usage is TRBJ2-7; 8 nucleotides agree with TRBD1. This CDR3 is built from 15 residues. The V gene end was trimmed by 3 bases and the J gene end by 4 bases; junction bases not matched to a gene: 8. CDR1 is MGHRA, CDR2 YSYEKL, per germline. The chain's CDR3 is CASSHPGTGRYEQYF. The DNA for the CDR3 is TGCGCCAGCAGCCATCCCGGGACAGGAAGATACGAGCAGTACTTC.

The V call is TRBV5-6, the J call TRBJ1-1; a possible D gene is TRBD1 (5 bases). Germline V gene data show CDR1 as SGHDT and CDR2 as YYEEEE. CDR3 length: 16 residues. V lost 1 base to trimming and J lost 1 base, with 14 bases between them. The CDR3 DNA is TGTGCCAGCAGCTTGAAAGGGTTGGGGGAGAACACTGAAGCTTTCTTT. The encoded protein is CASSLKGLGENTEAFF.

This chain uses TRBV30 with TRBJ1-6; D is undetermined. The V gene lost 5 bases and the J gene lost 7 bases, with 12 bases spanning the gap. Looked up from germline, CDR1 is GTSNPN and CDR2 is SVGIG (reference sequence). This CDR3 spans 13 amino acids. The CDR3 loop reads CAWGIRANSPLHF. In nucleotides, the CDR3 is TGTGCCTGGGGAATTCGGGCAAATTCACCCCTCCACTTT.

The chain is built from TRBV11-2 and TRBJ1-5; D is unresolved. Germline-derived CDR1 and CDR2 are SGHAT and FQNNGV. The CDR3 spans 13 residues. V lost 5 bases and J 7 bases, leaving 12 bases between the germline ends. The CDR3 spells CASSKGFGQPQHF. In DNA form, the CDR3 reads TGTGCCAGCAGCAAGGGATTTGGCCAGCCCCAGCATTTT.

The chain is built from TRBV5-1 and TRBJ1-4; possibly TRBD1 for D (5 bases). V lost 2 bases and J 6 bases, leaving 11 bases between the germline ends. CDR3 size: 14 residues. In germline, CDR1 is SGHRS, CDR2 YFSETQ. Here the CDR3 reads CASSLPGPDEKLFF. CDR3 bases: TGCGCCAGCAGCTTACCGGGACCTGATGAAAAACTGTTTTTT.

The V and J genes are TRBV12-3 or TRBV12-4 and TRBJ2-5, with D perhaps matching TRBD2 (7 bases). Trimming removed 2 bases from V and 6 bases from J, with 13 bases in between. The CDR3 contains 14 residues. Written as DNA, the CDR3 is TGTGCCAGCAGTTTATCTGCGGGGGCTCAGACCCAGTACTTC. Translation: CASSLSAGAQTQYF.

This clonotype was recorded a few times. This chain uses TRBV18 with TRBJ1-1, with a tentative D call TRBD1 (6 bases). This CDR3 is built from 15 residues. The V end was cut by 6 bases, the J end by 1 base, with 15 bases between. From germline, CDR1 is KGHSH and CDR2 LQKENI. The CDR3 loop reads CASSQLGGRNTEAFF. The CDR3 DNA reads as TGTGCCAGCTCGCAGTTGGGGGGCCGGAACACTGAAGCTTTCTTT.